The 5 T cell receptor beta chains below were found in one sample sequenced in a study of ipilimumab plus nivolumab after autologous stem cell transplantation. TCRdb's copy holds only in-frame clones and misses some; the assay was immunoSEQ multiplex PCR. The table has 15,000 or so clones, roughly four fifths seen once; the top ten hold approximately 20%. The specimen was PBMCs, collected in a trial of ipilimumab plus nivolumab as post-transplant consolidation. The receptors were sampled from a male donor with diffuse large B-cell lymphoma.

The chain is built from TRBV25-1 and TRBJ1-4; D not resolved. V was clipped by 3 bases and J by 6 bases, with 14 bases between them. CDR3 length equals 15 residues. Germline CDR1 reads MGHDK; CDR2 reads SYGVNS. The CDR3 sequence: CASSEFRAAYEKLFF. CDR3 sequence (DNA): TGTGCCAGCAGTGAGTTTAGGGCTGCTTATGAAAAACTGTTTTTT.

Relative to its sample, this clone is medium-sized. The rearrangement joins TRBV25-1 to TRBJ1-1, with 10 bases matching TRBD1. V shed 1 base, J shed 3 bases, and the junction held 2 bases outside the gene matches. The CDR3 has 15 amino acids. The germline V gene encodes CDR1 MGHDK and CDR2 SYGVNS. Here the CDR3 reads CASSESGTGDTEAFF. DNA for the CDR3: TGTGCCAGCAGTGAATCAGGGACAGGGGACACTGAAGCTTTCTTT.

CDR3 nucleotides: TGTGCCAGCAGCTTAGTGGGAGGGGACACTGAAGCTTTCTTT. Translation gives CASSLVGGDTEAFF. The V gene is TRBV7-8, the J gene TRBJ1-1; D is perhaps TRBD1 (5 bases). V was trimmed by 1 base and J by 3 bases, leaving 9 bases between them. Germline V lookup: CDR1 SGHVS, CDR2 FQNEAQ. This CDR3 is built from 14 residues.

V and J are TRBV2 and TRBJ2-5; 9 nucleotides agree with TRBD1. V was clipped by 5 bases and J by 11 bases; unmatched bases: 15. From germline, CDR1 is SNHLY and CDR2 FYNNEI. The length of the CDR3 is 15 residues. CDR3 bases: TGTGCCAGCAGTAACAGGGGGCGATCAGCGGATGAGCAGTACTTC. Translation: CASSNRGRSADEQYF.

This chain uses TRBV6-1 with TRBJ2-6; 7 bases align to TRBD1. The V and J ends lost 5 bases and 1 base, in that order; junction bases with no gene match: 2. CDR1 is MNHNS, CDR2 SASEGT, per germline. There are 15 residues in the CDR3. The DNA for the CDR3 is TGTGCCAGCAGTACCAGGGGGTCTGGGGCCAACGTCCTGACTTTC. This gives the protein CASSTRGSGANVLTF.